This T cell receptor (beta chain) was identified during a study of shared clonotypes between healthy human individuals. Donors, without exception, were Caucasian adults residing in Nashville, Tennessee. Splitting of CD4+ cells produced CD45RA+ naive and CD45RA-negative memory subsets. The method was immunoSEQ multiplex PCR; TCRdb's version includes in-frame clones alone and lacks a portion of them. The data show 640,000 or so clones, 55% to 75% seen once. Sequencing input: memory CD4+ T cells sorted from blood. Subset given: CD45RA-negative fraction. The clonotype was recovered from a woman in her twenties or thirties in good health.

The CDR3 nucleotides are TGTGCCAGCAGACCCGGGCGGACTAGTTCCGGGGAGCTGTTTTTT. It encodes CASRPGRTSSGELFF. The chain recombines TRBV7-9 with TRBJ2-2, with 7 bases that match TRBD2. The V segment lost 6 bases and the J segment 6 bases; nucleotides outside the gene matches: 10. The CDR3 is made up of 15 amino acids. Germline CDR1 and CDR2: SEHNR and FQNEAQ (reference sequence).